Shown below are 9 T cell receptor beta chains from a single sample sequenced in a study of cytomegalovirus exposure and HLA in healthy donors. PCR amplification relied on 60 Vbeta primers (plus 13 Jbeta primers). Profiling relied on immunoSEQ multiplex PCR, and the TCRdb table lists in-frame clones only, not all of them. This sample has 200,000 to 250,000 clones, with roughly 75% found just once. Sequencing was performed on PBMCs. The receptors come from a woman aged 30 to 39 in good health and CMV-seronegative.

The V call is TRBV7-2, the J call TRBJ2-3; 7 nucleotides line up with TRBD1. The germline CDR1 and CDR2 sequences are SGHTA and FQGNSA. V shed 1 base, J shed 4 bases, and the junction held 8 bases outside the gene matches. The length of the CDR3 is 16 residues. In nucleotides, the CDR3 is TGTGCCAGCAGCTTAGTGGGGCAGGGGACAGCAGATACGCAGTATTTT. Residues: CASSLVGQGTADTQYF. Full variable domain (rest looked up from reference TRBV7-2 and TRBJ2-3): GAGVSQSPSNKVTEKGKDVELRCDPISGHTALYWYRQSLGQGLEFLIYFQGNSAPDKSGLPSDRFSAERTGGSVSTLTIQRTQQEDSAVYLCASSLVGQGTADTQYFGPGTRLTVL.

The V call is TRBV4-2, the J call TRBJ2-3, with 9 bases aligning to TRBD2. With 0 bases clipped from V and 6 bases from J, the junction kept 10 bases outside the gene matches. CDR1 and CDR2 (germline): LGHNA, YNFKEQ. This CDR3 region has 17 residues. The CDR3 protein is CASSQDYSSGSVDTQYF. The DNA of the CDR3 is TGTGCCAGCAGCCAAGATTATAGTAGCGGGAGTGTGGATACGCAGTATTTT.

The CDR3 spells CSVDSRIGTGYGYTF. CDR3 DNA sequence: TGCAGCGTTGATAGCCGAATAGGGACAGGATATGGCTACACCTTC. The chain combines TRBV29-1 with TRBJ1-2; 8 positions agree with TRBD1. Per germline, CDR1 SQVTM and CDR2 ANQGSEA. Trimming at V came to 3 bases and at J to 5 bases, leaving 11 bases not matched to a gene. The CDR3 runs 15 residues.

The V call is TRBV6-1, the J call TRBJ1-2; D is unresolved. The V end lost 5 bases, the J end lost 4 bases, and 11 bases lay between the germline ends. CDR3 length: 13 amino acids. The germline gives CDR1 MNHNS, CDR2 SASEGT. The CDR3, as DNA: TGTGCCAGCAGTCCCGGAGTGGCCTATGGCTACACCTTC. Its translation is CASSPGVAYGYTF.

On this clone itself: At one boundary the junction diverges from the germline segment, which might be a read error. The J gene is TRBJ2-5, the V gene TRBV7-2; 8 positions match TRBD2. The CDR3 is made up of 18 amino acids. Germline CDR1 and CDR2: SGHTA and FQGNSA. The CDR3 DNA reads TGTGCCATCAGCTTAGGGGGGTCGATAGCGGGGTTCCAAGAGACCCAGTACTTC. Protein: CAISLGGSIAGFQETQYF. Filled out from reference TRBV7-2 and TRBJ2-5, the complete variable domain reads GAGVSQSPSNKVTEKGKDVELRCDPISGHTALYWYRQSLGQGLEFLIYFQGNSAPDKSGLPSDRFSAERTGGSVSTLTIQRTQQEDSAVYLCAISLGGSIAGFQETQYFGPGTRLLVL.

This clone was found once. CDR3 amino acids: CATSRGDLGQAGEQFF. For the CDR3, the DNA is TGTGCCACCAGCAGGGGTGACTTGGGACAGGCGGGTGAGCAGTTCTTC. This chain uses TRBV15 with TRBJ2-1, with TRBD1 identical over 8 bases. The V segment lost 3 bases and the J segment 9 bases; nucleotides outside the gene matches: 13. Germline V CDR1 and CDR2: LNHNV, YYDKDF (reference sequence). The CDR3 runs 16 residues.

Here the CDR3 reads CASSLQGRMDTEAFF. The CDR3 coding sequence is TGTGCCAGCAGCTTACAGGGGAGGATGGACACTGAAGCTTTCTTT. The J gene is TRBJ1-1, the V gene TRBV9, with TRBD1 matching over 7 bases. V was clipped by 4 bases and J by 3 bases; unmatched bases: 9. Germline-derived CDR1 and CDR2 are SGDLS and YYNGEE. The CDR3 has 15 residues.

With respect to this clone: It may be a read error: a sequence one base away is much more abundant. The chain links TRBV5-6 to TRBJ1-1, with D possibly matching TRBD1 (6 bases). Trimming pared 6 bases from V and 5 bases from J, leaving 14 bases between. Looked up from germline, CDR1 is SGHDT and CDR2 is YYEEEE. CDR3 length equals 13 residues. In DNA form, the CDR3 reads TGTGCCAGCAAGGTACAGGGAAGAACTGAAGCTTTCTTT. This codes for CASKVQGRTEAFF. Looking up the rest from reference TRBV5-6 and TRBJ1-1 gives the full variable domain: DAGVTQSPTHLIKTRGQQVTLRCSPKSGHDTVSWYQQALGQGPQFIFQYYEEEERQRGNFPDRFSGHQFPNYSSELNVNALLLGDSALYLCASKVQGRTEAFFGQGTRLTVV.

This clone was detected only a few times. The V gene is TRBV5-4, the J gene TRBJ2-5; 13 bases align to TRBD2. Germline CDR1 reads SGHNT; CDR2 reads YYREEE (reference sequence). This CDR3 contains 19 residues. Germline trimming cut 4 bases from V and 4 bases from J; bases unmatched to any gene: 16. The CDR3 loop is CASSQENTSGRAKGETQYF. As DNA, the CDR3 is TGTGCCAGCAGCCAAGAAAACACTAGCGGGAGGGCCAAGGGAGAGACCCAGTACTTC.